Listed below are T cell receptor beta chains from one sample, sequenced in a study of T cell responses to AZD1222 COVID-19 vaccine. Measured with immunoSEQ multiplex PCR; TCRdb has only the in-frame clones, and not every one. Of 55,000 to 90,000 clones in the sample, 80% to 90% are singletons; the top ten hold over 5%. Sequencing was performed on peripheral blood, taken on day 0 of AZD1222 vaccination. These receptors were obtained from an adult in good health. CDR3s include the opening cysteine and the closing phenylalanine or tryptophan. D genes are given only for firm matches. A row's size may be missing; if present it is once, few, many or a size class.

abundance	v_gene	j_gene	d_gene	CDR3nt	CDR3aa
NA	TRBV5-1	TRBJ2-3	NA	TGCGCCAGCAGCTTCGACCAGAGCACAGATACGCAGTATTTT	CASSFDQSTDTQYF
NA	TRBV7-8	TRBJ1-5	TRBD1	TGTGCCAGCAGCCCGCAGACAGGGCGGCATCAGCCCCAGCATTTT	CASSPQTGRHQPQHF
NA	TRBV11-2	TRBJ1-1	NA	TGTGCCAGCAGCTTAGTTTGGGGGCAGGCTAACACTGAAGCTTTCTTT	CASSLVWGQANTEAFF
NA	TRBV11-3	TRBJ2-5	TRBD2	TGTGCCAGCAGCTCCGGGGGGGCGGGGCAAGAGACCCAGTACTTC	CASSSGGAGQETQYF
NA	TRBV6-5	TRBJ2-7	TRBD1	TGTGCCAGCAGTTACGGGGGACAGGGCCTCTACGAGCAGTACTTC	CASSYGGQGLYEQYF
NA	TRBV7-9	TRBJ1-1	NA	TGTGCCAGCAGTCATGGCACTGAAGCTTTCTTT	CASSHGTEAFF
few	TRBV4-1	TRBJ1-2	NA	TGCGCCAGCAGCCAAGAAAGTGGAATAGCGGCGGATGGCTACACCTTC	CASSQESGIAADGYTF
NA	TRBV6-5	TRBJ2-1	TRBD1	TGTGCCAGCAGTCGGGACAGCTACAATGAGCAGTTCTTC	CASSRDSYNEQFF
medium-sized	TRBV2	TRBJ1-2	TRBD1	TGTGCCAGCCAGGGGGCGGGTGGCTACACCTTC	CASQGAGGYTF
NA	TRBV24-1	TRBJ2-7	NA	TGTGCCACCAGTGATTTGTATCCGCCACAGGGAACATACGAGCAGTACTTC	CATSDLYPPQGTYEQYF
NA	TRBV5-6	TRBJ1-3	NA	TGTGCCAGCGCTCCCGCCGACGGGGTTCGTTCCGCGGTTGGAAACACCATATATTTT	CASAPADGVRSAVGNTIYF
NA	TRBV28	TRBJ1-2	NA	TGTGCCAGCAGTTTTGAGGAGGGCTACACCTTC	CASSFEEGYTF
NA	TRBV19	TRBJ1-5	NA	TGTGCCAGTAGCCCTTTGGATCAGCCCCAGCATTTT	CASSPLDQPQHF
NA	TRBV3-1/TRBV3-2	TRBJ2-3	NA	TGTGCCAGCAGCAAATACCGACTAGAGAGCACAGATACGCAGTATTTT	CASSKYRLESTDTQYF
once	TRBV5-4	TRBJ2-4	TRBD1	TGTGCCAGCAGCGACGCCGGGACAGGAAGTAACATTCAGTACTTC	CASSDAGTGSNIQYF
few	TRBV6-1	TRBJ2-7	NA	TGTGCCAGCAGTGACAGGGGTGGCTACGAGCAGTACTTC	CASSDRGGYEQYF
NA	TRBV6-5	TRBJ2-3	TRBD2	TGTGCCAGCAGTTACCGGGGGGGCACAGATACGCAGTATTTT	CASSYRGGTDTQYF
few	TRBV12-3/TRBV12-4	TRBJ1-2	NA	TGTGCCAGCAGCCAAGCGGGTTCTTTTTCCTTC	CASSQAGSFSF
NA	TRBV18	TRBJ1-1	NA	TGTGCCAGCTCACCCCCTCCAACAGGGCTGAACACTGAAGCTTTCTTT	CASSPPPTGLNTEAFF
NA	TRBV6-1	TRBJ2-7	NA	TGTGCCAGCAGTGAATATCCTACATTAGTTCTAACTGCCTACGAGCAGTACTTC	CASSEYPTLVLTAYEQYF
NA	TRBV19	TRBJ1-1	TRBD1	TGTGCCAGTAGTCGGGGCCCAACAGGGGGCACTGAAGCTTTCTTT	CASSRGPTGGTEAFF
NA	TRBV5-1	TRBJ2-2	NA	TGCGCCAGCATGGGGAGAAACTCGAACACCGGGGAGCTGTTTTTT	CASMGRNSNTGELFF
NA	TRBV12-3/TRBV12-4	TRBJ1-2	TRBD1	TGTGCCAGCAGTTCACAGGGGTTTGGCTACACCTTC	CASSSQGFGYTF
NA	TRBV19	TRBJ2-5	NA	TGTGCCAGTAGTACCCTGGGGAGAGGGCAAGAGACCCAGTACTTC	CASSTLGRGQETQYF
NA	TRBV11-2	TRBJ1-2	TRBD1	TGTGCCAGCAGCCCCGACAGGGTCGGCTACACCTTC	CASSPDRVGYTF
NA	TRBV18	TRBJ2-5	TRBD2	TGTGCCAGCTCACCCCTCCTAGCGGGGGGAGAAGAGACCCAGTACTTC	CASSPLLAGGEETQYF
NA	TRBV21-1	TRBJ1-1	NA	TGTGCCAGCAGCAAAGTTAAGAACACTGAAGCTTTCTTT	CASSKVKNTEAFF
few	TRBV10-3	TRBJ1-6	NA	TGTGCCATCAGCGGGGAAACGGGTTCTAATTCACCCCTCCACTTT	CAISGETGSNSPLHF
NA	TRBV2	TRBJ1-1	NA	TGTGCCAGCATGATTCTGGGGAACACTGAAGCTTTCTTT	CASMILGNTEAFF
NA	TRBV5-4	TRBJ2-5	NA	TGTGCCAGCAGCATCCCGGGAGGGGGCAAAGAGACCCAGTACTTC	CASSIPGGGKETQYF
NA	TRBV27	TRBJ2-7	NA	TGTGCCAGCAGTTTATACCCGCGTCGGGGGTACGAGCAGTACTTC	CASSLYPRRGYEQYF
NA	TRBV5-6	TRBJ1-4	NA	TGTGCCAGCAGCTTGATTTCAGGGGTAGACGAAAAACTGTTTTTT	CASSLISGVDEKLFF
NA	TRBV18	TRBJ2-1	TRBD2	TGTGCCAGCTCACCATCCAGCGGGGGGGCCGATGAGCAGTTCTTC	CASSPSSGGADEQFF
NA	TRBV19	TRBJ2-2	NA	TGTGCCAGTAGTATTCCTGGGATTAGTATAGAGCTGTTTTTT	CASSIPGISIELFF
NA	TRBV9	TRBJ2-7	NA	TGTGCCAGCAGCGGGGGGGATAGGCCCTACGAGCAGTACTTC	CASSGGDRPYEQYF
once	TRBV2	TRBJ1-1	NA	TGTGCCAGCAGTGTCTCTGGGGTCATGAACACTGAAGCTTTCTTT	CASSVSGVMNTEAFF
few	TRBV3-1/TRBV3-2	TRBJ1-2	TRBD1	TGTGCCAGCAGCTACTTGGGACAGGGGAACTATGGCTACACCTTC	CASSYLGQGNYGYTF
once	TRBV7-9	TRBJ2-2	TRBD1	TGTGCCAGCAGAACCGGGACAGGGTACACCGGGGAGCTGTTTTTT	CASRTGTGYTGELFF
few	TRBV7-9	TRBJ1-1	NA	TGTGCCAGCAGCTTAGATCAGGGGTCGACTGAAGCTTTCTTT	CASSLDQGSTEAFF
NA	TRBV20-1	TRBJ2-1	NA	TGCAGTGCTAGTGAGGGGCTTAAGGAGCAGTTCTTC	CSASEGLKEQFF
NA	TRBV4-3	TRBJ2-3	NA	TGCGCCAGCAGCCAAGATCGGAGTACAGTCTGGGGAGATACGCAGTATTTT	CASSQDRSTVWGDTQYF
once	TRBV19	TRBJ2-7	NA	TGTGCCAGTAGTCCCCGGGGTTCCTACGAGCAGTACTTC	CASSPRGSYEQYF
NA	TRBV7-9	TRBJ2-7	NA	TGTGCCAGCAGCGTTAGCGCGAGGGCGGGCTCCTACGAGCAGTACTTC	CASSVSARAGSYEQYF
NA	TRBV11-3	TRBJ2-2	NA	TGTGCCAGCAGCTCCGGGACGGCGAACACCGGGGAGCTGTTTTTT	CASSSGTANTGELFF
NA	TRBV28	TRBJ1-3	NA	TGTGCCAGCACGGGGCGTAATGGAAACACCATATATTTT	CASTGRNGNTIYF
NA	TRBV7-2	TRBJ2-7	TRBD2	TGTGCCAGCAGCTTAGGTTTCGGGGGGGGCTACGAGCAGTACTTC	CASSLGFGGGYEQYF
NA	TRBV19	TRBJ1-4	NA	TGTGCCAGTAGTAACCGACAGAATGAAAAACTGTTTTTT	CASSNRQNEKLFF
few	TRBV29-1	TRBJ1-4	NA	TGCAGCGTTAAAACAGCTGCAACTAATGAAAAACTGTTTTTT	CSVKTAATNEKLFF
NA	TRBV24-1	TRBJ1-5	NA	TGTGCCACCAGTGACCCCGGGACACCTAGCAATCAGCCCCAGCATTTT	CATSDPGTPSNQPQHF
NA	TRBV7-2	TRBJ2-6	NA	TGTGCCAGCAGCTTAGCGCTGGGGGCTGGGGCCAACGTCCTGACTTTC	CASSLALGAGANVLTF
NA	TRBV6-5	TRBJ1-3	NA	TGTGCCAGCAGTTACGGTCGGCGGAACTCTGGAAACACCATATATTTT	CASSYGRRNSGNTIYF
NA	TRBV4-3	TRBJ2-7	NA	TGCGCCAGCAGCCAAGATTCAAGCGGGTTCTCCTACGAGCAGTACTTC	CASSQDSSGFSYEQYF
few	TRBV5-4	TRBJ2-2	NA	TGTGCCAGCAGCTTGGCTGGACTACAGACCGGGGAGCTGTTTTTT	CASSLAGLQTGELFF
NA	TRBV9	TRBJ2-5	NA	TGTGCCAGCAGCGCGGTACAAGAGACCCAGTACTTC	CASSAVQETQYF
NA	TRBV6-5	TRBJ2-1	NA	TGTGCCAGCAGTTACTTGACCGGTAGGGCCCCTCAAAAGCAGTTCTTC	CASSYLTGRAPQKQFF